The next 21 T cell receptor beta chains were all read from a single sample in a study of low-dose radiotherapy and immunotherapy resistance in tumors. TRAV- and TRBV-specific primers, spanning alpha and beta chains, primed first-strand cDNA. The PCR that amplified TCRs ran for about 20 cycles, relying on a constant-region primer and a V-primer adapter. TCRdb ran MiXCR on the reads and lists one entry per CDR3 protein. The sample lists approximately 100,000 distinct CDR3 sequences; under 25% were seen once. As to time point: after trial treatment. The treatment denotes: LDRT plus nivolumab, ipilimumab, low-dose cyclophosphamide and aspirin (RACIN trial). Sequenced material: PBMCs, taken after low-dose radiotherapy plus immunotherapy. The receptor set was obtained from a male donor with prostate cancer.

Many counts were recorded for this clonotype. The gene calls are TRBV6-2 or TRBV6-3 and TRBJ2-7; D possibly uses TRBD1 or TRBD2 (5 bases each). V was shortened by 5 bases and J by 10 bases, with 15 bases between the two germline ends. Per germline, CDR1 MNHEY and CDR2 SVGEGT. The CDR3 has 12 amino acids. The CDR3 loop is CASSEEGWGQYF. The CDR3 DNA reads as TGTGCCAGCAGTGAAGAGGGGTGGGGCCAGTACTTC.

This clonotype has at least ten counts. This chain joins TRBV10-3 and TRBJ2-1, with D hard to call. Deletions cut 8 bases from V and 6 bases from J, with 11 bases between. Germline V lookup: CDR1 ENHRY, CDR2 SYGVKD. The length of the CDR3 is 12 residues. CDR3: CAIGWDTNEQFF. The CDR3 DNA is TGTGCCATCGGATGGGATACCAATGAGCAGTTCTTC.

In the case of this clonotype: Here the CDR3 omits its conserved ending phenylalanine or tryptophan, so a read error is the likely source. The CDR3 DNA sequence: TGTGGCAGCAGCTTAGCCGGGGGCCGCTCAGATACGCAGTATTAT. Its protein is CGSSLAGGRSDTQYY. The gene calls are TRBV13 and TRBJ2-3; perhaps D is TRBD1 or TRBD2 (6 bases each). The CDR3 totals 15 residues. CDR1 and CDR2 (germline): PRHDT, FYEKMQ (reference sequence).

This clonotype was counted many times. J is TRBJ2-7 and V is TRBV27, with unresolved D. Germline CDR1 reads MNHEY; CDR2 reads SMNVEV (reference sequence). The CDR3 covers 14 residues. V was shortened by 6 bases and J by 0 bases, with 12 bases between the two germline ends. In DNA form, the CDR3 reads TGTGCCAGCAGGGAGTTAAGGGCCTCCTACGAGCAGTACTTC. Translation gives CASRELRASYEQYF.

This clonotype was picked up many times. The chain couples TRBV19 to TRBJ2-2, with 8 bases matching TRBD1. This CDR3 is 15 amino acids long. The V and J ends lost 4 bases and 4 bases, in that order; junction bases with no gene match: 5. Germline lookup yields CDR1 LNHDA and CDR2 SQIVND (reference sequence). DNA for the CDR3: TGTGCCAGTAGTAACGGACAGGGAAGCACCGGGGAGCTGTTTTTT. Amino acid sequence: CASSNGQGSTGELFF.

The chain employs TRBV5-1 and TRBJ2-3, with 10 bases aligning to TRBD1. This CDR3 region has 16 residues. The J segment lost 5 bases and the V segment lost 3 bases, leaving 9 bases of the junction unmatched. The germline V gene has CDR1 SGHRS and CDR2 YFSETQ. The CDR3 loop is CASSSSGTGVGDTQYF. CDR3 nucleotides: TGCGCCAGCAGCTCCTCCGGGACAGGGGTCGGAGATACGCAGTATTTT.

With regard to this clonotype: At one end the junction does not follow the germline gene, possibly because of a read error. The CDR3 sequence is CAISETGTGEMSQPQHF. CDR3 nucleotides: TGTGCCATCAGTGAGACCGGGACAGGGGAGATGAGTCAGCCCCAGCATTTT. The chain carries TRBV24-1 and TRBJ1-5; 10 bases are a match to TRBD1. The germline gives CDR1 KGHDR, CDR2 SFDVKD. CDR3 length: 17 amino acids.

This clonotype occurred many times. The V call is TRBV20-1, the J call TRBJ2-3; 9 bases fit TRBD2. This CDR3 has 17 residues. CDR1 DFQATT and CDR2 SNEGSKA come from the germline V gene (reference sequence). The J segment lost 5 bases and the V segment lost 3 bases, leaving 15 bases of the junction unmatched. The CDR3 sequence: CSARPPLRSGGKDTQYF. The CDR3 DNA reads TGCAGTGCTAGGCCCCCACTAAGAAGCGGGGGGAAAGATACGCAGTATTTT.

The chain is built from TRBV12-5 and TRBJ2-1; TRBD2 matches at 12 bases. With 3 bases clipped from V and 9 bases from J, the junction kept 15 bases outside the gene matches. The V gene's germline CDR1 is LGHNT and CDR2 FRNRAP. The CDR3 is 18 amino acids. CDR3 nucleotides: TGTGCTAGTGGTTTCAACACCACTCTAGCGGGGGGGCCCGGTGAGCAGTTCTTC. Its translation: CASGFNTTLAGGPGEQFF.

For this clonotype: A read error likely explains this, since a far larger clone differs by one base. J is TRBJ2-1 and V is TRBV13; possibly TRBD1 for D (6 bases). Germline CDR1 is PRHDT and CDR2 is FYEKMQ (reference sequence). The CDR3 is made up of 16 amino acids. The CDR3 spells CASRRTRGNSYDEQFF. The CDR3, as DNA: TGTGCCAGCAGACGAACCAGGGGTAACTCCTACGATGAGCAGTTCTTC.

Many counts were recorded for this clonotype. CDR3 sequence reads: CASSSQGALGNTIYF. The CDR3 DNA sequence: TGTGCCAGCAGCTCTCAGGGAGCGCTGGGAAACACCATATATTTT. The chain is built from TRBV7-9 and TRBJ1-3; TRBD1 might be the D (5 bases). V lost 4 bases to trimming and J lost 4 bases, with 14 bases between them. Germline lookup yields CDR1 SEHNR and CDR2 FQNEAQ (reference sequence). The CDR3 covers 15 residues.

Comments on this clonotype: This likely traces to a read error, being one base from a far larger clone. J is TRBJ2-7 and V is TRBV29-1; tentatively, D is TRBD1 (6 bases). V lost 3 bases to trimming and J lost 7 bases, with 16 bases between them. This CDR3 is built from 13 residues. Per the germline V gene, CDR1 is SQVTM and CDR2 is ANQGSEA. This CDR3 is CSVDGVGDNEQYF. The CDR3 DNA sequence: TGCAGCGTTGATGGTGTTGGGGACAATGAGCAGTACTTC.

The rearrangement links TRBV20-1 to TRBJ2-1, with TRBD2 identical over 10 bases. This CDR3 spans 15 amino acids. Germline V lookup: CDR1 DFQATT, CDR2 SNEGSKA (reference sequence). V lost 6 bases and J lost 7; bases outside the gene matches: 12. CDR3 amino acids: CSAMLGLAVGNEQFF. The CDR3 bases are TGCAGTGCCATGCTAGGACTAGCGGTAGGAAATGAGCAGTTCTTC.

This clonotype was picked up a small number of times. The chain recombines TRBV28 with TRBJ2-1; TRBD1 matches 8 bases. V lost 3 bases, J lost 12 bases, and 28 bases stayed unmatched. Germline CDR1 is MDHEN and CDR2 is SYDVKM. CDR3 length equals 20 residues. CDR3 coding DNA: TGTGCCAGCAGTTTCCCAAAGCCCCGGACAGGGAAGGAGCCCGCCCAGCGGCAGTTCTTC. Translated: CASSFPKPRTGKEPAQRQFF. The entire variable domain, with the rest obtained from reference TRBV28 and TRBJ2-1, is as follows: DVKVTQSSRYLVKRTGEKVFLECVQDMDHENMFWYRQDPGLGLRLIYFSYDVKMKEKGDIPEGYSVSREKKERFSLILESASTNQTSMYLCASSFPKPRTGKEPAQRQFFGPGTRLTVL.

In its sample, this clonotype was seen many times. The V and J genes are TRBV24-1 and TRBJ2-1, with 7 nucleotides matching TRBD2. There are 15 residues in the CDR3. Germline V gene data show CDR1 as KGHDR and CDR2 as SFDVKD. With V trimmed by 4 bases and J by 4 bases, 6 bases remained unmatched. The CDR3 loop is CATSDAGEGYNEQFF. CDR3 DNA: TGTGCCACCAGTGACGCCGGGGAGGGTTACAATGAGCAGTTCTTC.

This clonotype has at least ten counts. The chain uses TRBV18 and TRBJ2-5; 8 bases are shared with TRBD2. The CDR3 is 17 amino acids. CDR1 and CDR2 from the germline V gene are KGHSH and LQKENI. With 5 bases clipped from V and 2 bases from J, the junction kept 13 bases outside the gene matches. CDR3 region: CASSSTPLSGVQETQYF. CDR3 sequence (DNA): TGTGCCAGCTCATCAACACCCCTTAGCGGGGTACAAGAGACCCAGTACTTC.

The gene calls are TRBV6-1 and TRBJ1-4; no clear D gene. Germline loops: CDR1 MNHNS, CDR2 SASEGT. The CDR3 runs to 15 residues. With 7 bases removed from V and 2 bases from J, the gap between germline ends came to 14 bases. The CDR3 here is CASTVTRGTNEKLFF. CDR3 nucleotides: TGTGCCAGCACCGTGACACGAGGGACTAATGAAAAACTGTTTTTT.

Worth noting for this clonotype: Since a far larger clone is one base different, this is likely a read error. The chain couples TRBV6-2 or TRBV6-3 to TRBJ2-7, with a weak D call TRBD1 (6 bases). CDR1 is MNHEY, CDR2 SVGEGT, per germline. This CDR3 region has 15 residues. CDR3 nucleotides: TGTCCCAGCAGTTCCGGGACACGATCGACTACGAAGCAGTACTTC. Amino acids: CPSSSGTRSTTKQYF.

J is TRBJ2-1 and V is TRBV6-2 or TRBV6-3, with a weak D call TRBD2 (5 bases). The germline V gene has CDR1 MNHEY and CDR2 SVGEGT. V was trimmed by 7 bases and J by 6 bases, leaving 16 bases between them. The CDR3 consists of 14 residues. Written as DNA, the CDR3 is TGTGCCAGCACCCGGACTGCCGCAGGCAATGAGCAGTTCTTC. This codes for CASTRTAAGNEQFF.

Many counts were recorded for this clonotype. The chain carries TRBV7-2 and TRBJ1-5; unclear D gene. CDR3 length equals 16 residues. Germline V gene data show CDR1 as SGHTA and CDR2 as FQGNSA. Trimming left V 1 base short and J 6 bases short, with 16 bases between. CDR3 loop: CASSLVGRSAIQPQHF. As DNA, the CDR3 is TGTGCCAGCAGCTTAGTTGGCAGGTCGGCCATTCAGCCCCAGCATTTT. The whole variable domain, remainder taken from reference TRBV7-2 and TRBJ1-5, is GAGVSQSPSNKVTEKGKDVELRCDPISGHTALYWYRQSLGQGLEFLIYFQGNSAPDKSGLPSDRFSAERTGGSVSTLTIQRTQQEDSAVYLCASSLVGRSAIQPQHFGDGTRLSIL.

This clonotype occurred many times. The chain links TRBV11-2 to TRBJ2-2, with TRBD2 identical over 10 bases. The germline V gene has CDR1 SGHAT and CDR2 FQNNGV. This CDR3 region has 17 residues. After removal of 2 bases from V and 7 bases from J, the junction contained 10 bases not matched to a gene. CDR3 coding DNA: TGTGCCAGCAGCTTATATATCTCTAGCGGGGGCGTCGGGGAGCTGTTTTTT. This codes for CASSLYISSGGVGELFF.